Following are 28 T cell receptor beta chains from one sample sequenced in a study of immune evolution from preneoplasia to lung adenocarcinoma (dated by TCRdb to the early 2020s). Receptor amplification or capture employed the immunoSEQ multiplex PCR assay. TCRdb holds this immuneACCESS table with in-frame rearrangements only. Some clones are missing; in checked studies, unresolved V genes explain under half, and the rest has no known cause. The sample table contains 6,500 to 7,500 clones; only one count was recorded for around 73% of them. The ten largest clonotypes hold approximately 6.9% of the sample. What was sequenced was FFPE adjacent normal lung tissue. The receptors here all came from a person in their sixties or seventies with lung adenocarcinoma.

As DNA, the CDR3 is TGTGCCAGCAGCCAATCCGGGACTGCCTTCTATGGCTACACCTTC. Protein sequence: CASSQSGTAFYGYTF. This chain connects TRBV7-2 to TRBJ1-2, with D possibly being TRBD1 (5 bases). Deletions cut 5 bases from V and 4 bases from J, with 17 bases between. The germline V gene encodes CDR1 SGHTA and CDR2 FQGNSA. The CDR3 has 15 residues. Full variable domain (missing parts from reference TRBV7-2 and TRBJ1-2): GAGVSQSPSNKVTEKGKDVELRCDPISGHTALYWYRQSLGQGLEFLIYFQGNSAPDKSGLPSDRFSAERTGGSVSTLTIQRTQQEDSAVYLCASSQSGTAFYGYTFGSGTRLTVV.

This clone was detected once. V usage is TRBV18 and J usage is TRBJ2-3, with D unresolved. Germline V CDR1 and CDR2: KGHSH, LQKENI. The CDR3 covers 14 residues. Trimming took 0 bases from V and 7 from J, leaving 11 bases between them. CDR3 sequence reads: CASSPPQSDNTQYF. CDR3 bases: TGTGCCAGCTCACCACCGCAAAGCGACAATACGCAGTATTTT. Filled out from reference TRBV18 and TRBJ2-3, the complete variable domain reads NAGVMQNPRHLVRRRGQEARLRCSPMKGHSHVYWYRQLPEEGLKFMVYLQKENIIDESGMPKERFSAEFPKEGPSILRIQQVVRGDSAAYFCASSPPQSDNTQYFGPGTRLTVL.

The rearrangement joins TRBV4-2 to TRBJ2-2; D is possibly TRBD1 (6 bases). The CDR3 consists of 16 residues. V was cut by 4 bases and J by 0 bases, with 12 bases left in between. Looked up from germline, CDR1 is LGHNA and CDR2 is YNFKEQ. This chain's CDR3 is CASSPQDSTNTGELFF. The CDR3 DNA follows: TGTGCCAGCAGCCCCCAGGACAGCACGAACACCGGGGAGCTGTTTTTT.

CDR3: CAWRGLAATGELFF. CDR3 in DNA: TGTGCCTGGCGGGGACTAGCGGCTACCGGGGAGCTGTTTTTT. V usage is TRBV30 and J usage is TRBJ2-2; 11 bases are a match to TRBD2. Germline CDR1 is GTSNPN and CDR2 is SVGIG (reference sequence). This CDR3 has 14 amino acids. Trimming removed 5 bases from V and 5 bases from J; junction bases left unmatched: 4.

The V and J genes are TRBV10-2 and TRBJ2-5; no clear D. The CDR3 sequence is 11 residues long. CDR1 and CDR2 from the germline V gene are WSHSY and SAAADI. With 4 bases removed from V and 5 bases from J, the gap between germline ends came to 5 bases. The CDR3 region is CASSVGETQYF. In DNA, the CDR3 is TGCGCCAGCAGTGTAGGGGAGACCCAGTACTTC.

This clone was detected once. The chain uses TRBV4-1 and TRBJ2-7; possible D gene TRBD2, 5 bases. V lost 0 bases and J 2 bases, leaving 17 bases between the germline ends. Per the germline V gene, CDR1 is MGHRA and CDR2 is YSYEKL. The CDR3 contains 17 residues. The CDR3 loop reads CASSQEFIGAVPYEQYF. CDR3 nucleotides: TGCGCCAGCAGCCAAGAGTTTATCGGAGCGGTTCCCTACGAGCAGTACTTC.

In this sample, this clone turned up once. This rearrangement joins TRBV2 to TRBJ1-5, with TRBD1 matching over 10 bases. CDR1 and CDR2 (germline): SNHLY, FYNNEI. This CDR3 region has 15 residues. V shed 5 bases, J shed 2 bases, and the junction held 3 bases outside the gene matches. The CDR3 is CASSRDRGGNQPQHF. The CDR3 region has the DNA TGTGCCAGCAGTAGGGACAGGGGAGGCAATCAGCCCCAGCATTTT.

This clone was seen a single time. The rearrangement uses TRBV4-1 and TRBJ2-7, with TRBD2 as a possible D gene (5 bases). The CDR3 contains 13 residues. CDR1 MGHRA and CDR2 YSYEKL come from the germline V gene. Trimming took 4 bases from V and 6 from J, leaving 13 bases between them. The CDR3: CASSLSLEAEQYF. As DNA, the CDR3 is TGCGCCAGCAGCCTTTCACTAGAGGCCGAGCAGTACTTC.

The genes are TRBV5-1 and TRBJ2-1; 9 bases match TRBD2. Germline CDR1 and CDR2: SGHRS and YFSETQ. The CDR3 spans 14 residues. With V trimmed by 3 bases and J by 8 bases, 6 bases remained unmatched. The CDR3 protein is CASSWGTSRDEQFF. CDR3 coding DNA: TGCGCCAGCAGCTGGGGGACTAGCCGGGATGAGCAGTTCTTC.

As DNA, the CDR3 is TGTGCCAGTAGTGTCTATACCGGGCTTGGTAATGAGCAGTTCTTC. This codes for CASSVYTGLGNEQFF. V usage is TRBV19 and J usage is TRBJ2-1; D is unclear. Germline values: CDR1 LNHDA, CDR2 SQIVND (reference sequence). This CDR3 comprises 15 residues. Trimming removed 5 bases at V and 7 bases at J, with 18 bases between.

CDR3 residues: CSVDLLEVTVDTQYF. In DNA, the CDR3 is TGCAGCGTTGATTTGCTAGAGGTTACGGTAGATACGCAGTATTTT. The chain recombines TRBV29-1 with TRBJ2-3; D is uncertain. The V and J ends lost 3 bases and 5 bases respectively, with 18 bases between them. This CDR3 is 15 amino acids long. CDR1 and CDR2 from the germline V gene are SQVTM and ANQGSEA.

This clone has just one count. V is TRBV9 and J is TRBJ1-4, with 7 bases identical to TRBD1. Germline V CDR1 and CDR2: SGDLS, YYNGEE. Trimming took 3 bases from V and 5 from J; bases not matched to a gene: 10. This CDR3 has 16 residues. CDR3 DNA sequence: TGTGCCAGCAGCGCCCACGACAGGGCGGGGAATGAAAAACTGTTTTTT. This sequence encodes CASSAHDRAGNEKLFF.

The chain combines TRBV7-9 with TRBJ1-5, with 7 bases matching TRBD1. CDR1 SEHNR and CDR2 FQNEAQ come from the germline V gene (reference sequence). V lost 3 bases, J lost 3 bases, and 2 bases stayed unmatched. This CDR3 spans 14 amino acids. This CDR3 reads CASSFDRDNQPQHF. DNA for the CDR3: TGTGCCAGCAGCTTCGACAGGGACAATCAGCCCCAGCATTTT.

This clone came up once. V gene TRBV4-3 combines with J gene TRBJ1-2, with 7 nucleotides matching TRBD1. This CDR3 is built from 15 residues. The germline V gene has CDR1 LGHNA and CDR2 YSLEER. After removal of 1 base from V and 3 bases from J, the junction contained 5 bases not matched to a gene. For the CDR3, the DNA is TGCGCCAGCAGCCAAGGGGAGGGGGCGGACTATGGCTACACCTTC. This sequence encodes CASSQGEGADYGYTF.

Points on this clone: Compared with germline, one end of the junction differs, possibly owing to a read error. The chain joins TRBV7-9 to TRBJ1-2, with D unresolved. Germline V gene lookup returns CDR1 SEHNR and CDR2 FQNEAQ (reference sequence). This CDR3 contains 15 residues. This CDR3 is CASSLQAASNNGYTF. CDR3 bases: TGTGCCAGCAGCTTACAGGCTGCCTCTAACAATGGCTACACCTTC.

The sample holds a few counts of this clone. This chain links TRBV9 with TRBJ1-5, with 9 bases lining up with TRBD1. The junction had 6 bases not matched to a gene; V was cut back by 4 bases and J by 7 bases. The CDR3 contains 14 residues. Germline lookup yields CDR1 SGDLS and CDR2 YYNGEE. The CDR3 sequence is CASSPGTGWQPQHF. CDR3 sequence (DNA): TGTGCCAGCAGCCCAGGGACAGGGTGGCAGCCCCAGCATTTT.

Only a few counts were recorded for this clone. The genes are TRBV28 and TRBJ2-5, with 7 bases fitting TRBD1. Germline V CDR1 and CDR2: MDHEN, SYDVKM. CDR3 size: 16 residues. Losses at the gene ends were 6 bases for V and 4 bases for J; bases not matched to a gene: 14. CDR3 sequence reads: CASSQPGAGGRETQYF. CDR3 nucleotide sequence: TGTGCCAGCAGCCAACCCGGGGCAGGGGGACGAGAGACCCAGTACTTC. Variable domain in full (rest from reference TRBV28 and TRBJ2-5): DVKVTQSSRYLVKRTGEKVFLECVQDMDHENMFWYRQDPGLGLRLIYFSYDVKMKEKGDIPEGYSVSREKKERFSLILESASTNQTSMYLCASSQPGAGGRETQYFGPGTRLLVL.

The rearrangement links TRBV25-1 to TRBJ1-1, with no clear D. Germline assignment: CDR1 MGHDK and CDR2 SYGVNS. Between the trimmed V and J ends, which lost 7 bases and 6 bases, there was a span of 15 bases. The CDR3 is 13 residues long. CDR3 sequence reads: CASTGPPGSEAFF. In DNA form, the CDR3 reads TGTGCCAGCACAGGACCCCCGGGTTCTGAAGCTTTCTTT.

The chain employs TRBV7-2 and TRBJ2-1, with D hard to call. In germline, CDR1 is SGHTA, CDR2 FQGNSA. V was cut by 5 bases and J by 7 bases, with 12 bases left in between. The CDR3 spans 13 residues. The CDR3 loop reads CASSPPARNEQFF. The CDR3, as DNA: TGTGCCAGCAGCCCCCCCGCGCGAAATGAGCAGTTCTTC.

The chain carries TRBV29-1 and TRBJ2-5; 9 bases match TRBD2. The germline CDR1 and CDR2 sequences are SQVTM and ANQGSEA. The CDR3 is 17 amino acids. The J segment lost 1 base and the V segment lost 0 bases, leaving 9 bases of the junction unmatched. CDR3 region: CSVEDIATSGPQETQYF. CDR3 sequence (DNA): TGCAGCGTTGAAGATATCGCGACTAGCGGACCCCAAGAGACCCAGTACTTC.

The table lists this clone with a few counts. V and J are TRBV5-4 and TRBJ1-1; perhaps TRBD1 as D (6 bases). V lost 4 bases, J lost 7 bases, and 11 bases lay in between. The CDR3 extends over 12 amino acids. In germline, CDR1 is SGHNT, CDR2 YYREEE (reference sequence). The CDR3: CASSIRGNEAFF. The CDR3 DNA reads TGTGCCAGCAGCATCAGGGGTAATGAAGCTTTCTTT. Full variable domain (rest looked up from reference TRBV5-4 and TRBJ1-1): ETGVTQSPTHLIKTRGQQVTLRCSSQSGHNTVSWYQQALGQGPQFIFQYYREEENGRGNFPPRFSGLQFPNYSSELNVNALELDDSALYLCASSIRGNEAFFGQGTRLTVV.

The CDR3 DNA sequence: TGTGCCAGCAGCTTGTACGGCGGGACCGGCGGGGAGCTGTTTTTT. It translates to CASSLYGGTGGELFF. The chain links TRBV5-6 to TRBJ2-2; tentatively, D is TRBD2 (6 bases). Looked up from germline, CDR1 is SGHDT and CDR2 is YYEEEE. V shed 1 base and J shed 7 bases, with 14 bases lying between them. The CDR3 consists of 15 residues.

This sequence joins TRBV29-1 and TRBJ1-3, with no clear D. The V gene lost 4 bases and the J gene lost 0 bases, with 10 bases spanning the gap. CDR1 SQVTM and CDR2 ANQGSEA come from the germline V gene. This CDR3 is 14 amino acids long. The CDR3 bases are TGCAGCGTTGCCGCAGTTAGCTCTGGAAACACCATATATTTT. Translation: CSVAAVSSGNTIYF. Variable domain in full (rest from reference TRBV29-1 and TRBJ1-3): SAVISQKPSRDICQRGTSLTIQCQVDSQVTMMFWYRQQPGQSLTLIATANQGSEATYESGFVIDKFPISRPNLTFSTLTVSNMSPEDSSIYLCSVAAVSSGNTIYFGEGSWLTVV.

This clone was seen a single time. The chain is built from TRBV5-1 and TRBJ1-2, with D tentatively TRBD1 (6 bases). The CDR3 has 14 residues. V was trimmed by 0 bases and J by 6 bases, leaving 12 bases between them. The germline CDR1 and CDR2 sequences are SGHRS and YFSETQ. The CDR3 DNA sequence: TGCGCCAGCAGCTTGGACCAGGGGATGAATGGCTACACCTTC. Residues: CASSLDQGMNGYTF.

This clone has only one observation. The chain employs TRBV6-4 and TRBJ2-3, with a tentative D call TRBD2 (7 bases). The germline gives CDR1 MRHNA, CDR2 SNTAGT. V lost 5 bases and J 4 bases, leaving 16 bases between the germline ends. The CDR3 extends over 15 amino acids. CDR3 sequence (DNA): TGTGCCAGCAGTCATGGGGGGGGCCAGGCAGATACGCAGTATTTT. It codes for CASSHGGGQADTQYF.

The chain combines TRBV4-1 with TRBJ2-1; 8 bases are a match to TRBD2. CDR1 MGHRA and CDR2 YSYEKL come from the germline V gene. The ends lost 0 bases at V and 4 bases at J; junction bases unmatched: 5. The CDR3 runs 16 residues. This chain's CDR3 is CASSQDRTSTYNEQFF. Here the CDR3 DNA reads TGCGCCAGCAGCCAAGATAGGACTAGCACGTACAATGAGCAGTTCTTC.

This clone showed up just once. This rearrangement joins TRBV11-2 to TRBJ2-7; D perhaps matches TRBD1 (6 bases). Germline V gene data show CDR1 as SGHAT and CDR2 as FQNNGV. The CDR3 runs to 14 residues. V lost 1 base and J lost 10, with 17 bases in between. CDR3 bases: TGTGCCAGCAGCTTAGCTCGACAGGCTCAACCCCAGTACTTC. This encodes CASSLARQAQPQYF.

This clone occurred once. The gene calls are TRBV7-8 and TRBJ2-7; 7 bases are a match to TRBD2. Per germline, CDR1 SGHVS and CDR2 FQNEAQ. The CDR3 loop spans 14 amino acids. The V gene end was trimmed by 3 bases and the J gene end by 9 bases; junction bases not matched to a gene: 11. The CDR3 region has the DNA TGTGCCAGCAGCTTTGGGGGAGGGCCTATCGGGCAGTACGTC. This translates into CASSFGGGPIGQYV.